Each of the 19 T cell receptor beta chains below was sequenced from the same sample in a study of T cell responses to AZD1222 COVID-19 vaccine. Assay: immunoSEQ multiplex PCR; the TCRdb copy retains only in-frame clones and omits some. The sample shows about 160,000 clones, about 92% of them seen only once. Sequencing used peripheral blood, obtained 28 days after the second AZD1222 dose. These receptors came from an adult who received the AZD1222 COVID-19 vaccine.

This clone was seen only once. V and J are TRBV5-4 and TRBJ2-2, with D perhaps TRBD2 (5 bases). This CDR3 has 15 residues. V lost 0 bases and J lost 4, with 10 bases in between. The germline V gene has CDR1 SGHNT and CDR2 YYREEE (reference sequence). The DNA for the CDR3 is TGTGCCAGCAGCTTGGCGGGGTCGAGCACCGGGGAGCTGTTTTTT. It specifies CASSLAGSSTGELFF.

The table lists this clone with a count of one. The gene calls are TRBV28 and TRBJ1-1, with TRBD1 matching 9 bases. CDR1 and CDR2 (germline): MDHEN, SYDVKM. With 4 bases clipped from V and 2 bases from J, the junction kept 11 bases outside the gene matches. There are 17 residues in the CDR3. This CDR3 reads CASSSATGTGYNTEAFF. CDR3 nucleotides: TGTGCCAGCAGTTCCGCGACCGGGACAGGGTATAACACTGAAGCTTTCTTT.

The CDR3 DNA reads TGTGCCTGGGGGACACAAGGCAATCAGCCCCAGCATTTT. Its protein product is CAWGTQGNQPQHF. The chain links TRBV30 to TRBJ1-5; perhaps TRBD1 as D (6 bases). The germline CDR1 and CDR2 sequences are GTSNPN and SVGIG (reference sequence). V lost 5 bases to trimming and J lost 2 bases, with 10 bases between them. The CDR3 totals 13 residues.

The CDR3 spells CASNPAGGYEQYF. In nucleotides, the CDR3 is TGTGCCAGCAACCCTGCAGGGGGCTACGAGCAGTACTTC. The chain is built from TRBV27 and TRBJ2-7, with 7 nucleotides matching TRBD1. Germline lookup yields CDR1 MNHEY and CDR2 SMNVEV (reference sequence). Trimming took 7 bases from V and 3 from J; bases not matched to a gene: 6. The CDR3 totals 13 residues.

The rearrangement links TRBV6-2 or TRBV6-3 to TRBJ1-1, with TRBD1 identical over 9 bases. The V gene end was trimmed by 0 bases and the J gene end by 1 base; junction bases not matched to a gene: 9. CDR1 is MNHEY, CDR2 SVGEGT, per germline. The length of the CDR3 is 18 residues. CDR3 residues: CASSYSTPGTGTNTEAFF. CDR3 bases: TGTGCCAGCAGTTACTCGACTCCCGGGACAGGGACGAACACTGAAGCTTTCTTT.

This chain joins TRBV27 and TRBJ1-3, with unresolved D. V lost 5 bases, J lost 1 base, and 9 bases lay in between. This CDR3 has 14 amino acids. Germline V gene lookup returns CDR1 MNHEY and CDR2 SMNVEV (reference sequence). The CDR3 here is CASSPLGSGNTIYF. For the CDR3, the DNA is TGTGCCAGCAGTCCGCTGGGTTCTGGAAACACCATATATTTT.

This chain connects TRBV5-1 to TRBJ1-3, with D hard to call. This CDR3 is 15 amino acids long. Trimming removed 0 bases from V and 1 base from J, with 8 bases in between. CDR1 and CDR2 from the germline V gene are SGHRS and YFSETQ. The CDR3 coding sequence is TGCGCCAGCAGCTTGGGTGTATTGTCTGGAAACACCATATATTTT. It yields the protein CASSLGVLSGNTIYF.

This chain uses TRBV6-1 with TRBJ1-5, with D unresolved. V lost 3 bases, J lost 9 bases, and 9 bases lay in between. This CDR3 comprises 12 residues. Germline CDR1 MNHNS, CDR2 SASEGT. This CDR3 is CASSDGYRPQHF. CDR3 nucleotides: TGTGCCAGCAGTGATGGGTATCGGCCCCAGCATTTT.

This chain joins TRBV5-3 and TRBJ2-2; 8 nucleotides match TRBD1. TRBV5-3 belongs to the ORF category, with a function that is uncertain. Unmatched junction bases numbered 4, after V lost 0 bases and J lost 6 bases. The length of the CDR3 is 15 residues. This CDR3 is CARSLDRGAAGELFF. The CDR3 DNA follows: TGTGCCAGAAGCTTGGACAGGGGGGCGGCCGGGGAGCTGTTTTTT.

The chain recombines TRBV28 with TRBJ2-1, with 7 bases that match TRBD2. With V trimmed by 3 bases and J by 13 bases, 6 bases remained unmatched. CDR1 and CDR2 (germline): MDHEN, SYDVKM. The length of the CDR3 is 12 residues. The CDR3 is CASSFLREIQFF. As DNA, the CDR3 is TGTGCCAGCAGTTTTCTGCGGGAGATACAGTTCTTC.

The chain carries TRBV30 and TRBJ2-7, with D unresolved. Trimming took off 2 bases at V and 2 bases at J, with 13 bases between the two ends. This CDR3 region has 14 residues. Per the germline V gene, CDR1 is GTSNPN and CDR2 is SVGIG (reference sequence). In nucleotides, the CDR3 is TGTGCCTGGAGTTCCGGGTCACGCACCTACGAGCAGTACTTC. Translated, it gives CAWSSGSRTYEQYF.

This clone was detected only a few times. The V and J genes are TRBV3-1 (or the pseudogene TRBV3-2) and TRBJ2-7; D could derive from TRBD1 or TRBD2 (6 bases each). CDR3 length: 14 residues. Per germline, CDR1 LGHDT and CDR2 YNNKEL (reference sequence). V lost 4 bases and J lost 0, with 10 bases in between. In DNA, the CDR3 is TGTGCCAGCAGCCTGGGGGGCCTCTCCTACGAGCAGTACTTC. The encoded protein is CASSLGGLSYEQYF.

The chain recombines TRBV7-9 with TRBJ1-2; tentatively, D is TRBD1 (5 bases). The germline V gene encodes CDR1 SEHNR and CDR2 FQNEAQ (reference sequence). V gave up 5 bases and J gave up 5 bases, with 18 bases separating them. The length of the CDR3 is 15 residues. CDR3 bases: TGTGCCAGCAGCCCAGTGGGACGGGGTCTATATGGCTACACCTTC. Translating it yields CASSPVGRGLYGYTF.

The table lists this clone with a count of one. CDR3 nucleotide sequence: TGTGCCAGCGGGACAGGGGGGTCTGGGGCCAACGTCCTGACTTTC. Translating gives CASGTGGSGANVLTF. This chain connects TRBV7-9 to TRBJ2-6, with 11 nucleotides matching TRBD1. The CDR3 totals 15 residues. With V trimmed by 8 bases and J by 1 base, 1 base remained unmatched. Germline V gene lookup returns CDR1 SEHNR and CDR2 FQNEAQ (reference sequence).

A few counts support this clone. V and J are TRBV11-2 and TRBJ1-6, with D perhaps TRBD1 (6 bases). This CDR3 has 15 amino acids. V dropped 5 bases and J dropped 8 bases, with 16 bases sitting between them. The germline V gene has CDR1 SGHAT and CDR2 FQNNGV. CDR3 sequence (DNA): TGTGCCAGCAGCCTACGGACAGTGGGGTATTCACCCCTCCACTTT. As protein: CASSLRTVGYSPLHF. The variable domain in full, completed from reference TRBV11-2 and TRBJ1-6, reads EAGVAQSPRYKIIEKRQSVAFWCNPISGHATLYWYQQILGQGPKLLIQFQNNGVVDDSQLPKDRFSAERLKGVDSTLKIQPAKLEDSAVYLCASSLRTVGYSPLHFGNGTRLTVT.

The genes are TRBV5-5 and TRBJ1-2; D unclear. Trimming left V 2 bases short and J 8 bases short, with 22 bases between. Germline V lookup: CDR1 SGHKS, CDR2 YYEKEE (reference sequence). The CDR3 is 16 amino acids. CDR3 DNA: TGTGCCAGCAGCTTTCAGGCCGGGCCTCAGTCGCTCGGCTACACCTTC. Its translation: CASSFQAGPQSLGYTF.

The V call is TRBV3-1 (or the pseudogene TRBV3-2), the J call TRBJ2-5, with TRBD2 identical over 12 bases. This CDR3 region has 15 residues. The germline gives CDR1 LGHDT, CDR2 YNNKEL (reference sequence). Unmatched junction bases numbered 2, after V lost 2 bases and J lost 4 bases. The CDR3 DNA follows: TGTGCCAGCAGCCAATCTAGCGGGGGGGGAGAGACCCAGTACTTC. Amino acid sequence: CASSQSSGGGETQYF.

The chain joins TRBV5-1 to TRBJ1-2; no definite D call. Trimming pared 0 bases from V and 6 bases from J, leaving 12 bases between. The germline V gene has CDR1 SGHRS and CDR2 YFSETQ. The CDR3 has 14 amino acids. DNA of the CDR3: TGCGCCAGCAGCTTGGTTGCGGGTGGGAATGGCTACACCTTC. This translates into CASSLVAGGNGYTF.

This chain links TRBV19 with TRBJ2-2, with 7 bases matching TRBD1. The CDR3 contains 15 residues. The junction had 6 bases not matched to a gene; V was cut back by 5 bases and J by 3 bases. CDR1 and CDR2 (germline): LNHDA, SQIVND (reference sequence). CDR3 bases: TGTGCCAGTAGTCCCCTTGGGACAGACACCGGGGAGCTGTTTTTT. Amino acid sequence: CASSPLGTDTGELFF.